Listed below are T cell receptor beta chains from one sample, sequenced in a study of CD8 T cells in ankylosing spondylitis. Each CDR3 protein gets one entry after TCRdb re-called the 5' RACE reads with MiXCR. The sample lists about 140,000 distinct CDR3 sequences; 30% to 40% were seen once. Source material: synovial fluid, either unsorted or a sorted T cell fraction (not recorded which). The receptors were gathered from a male donor with ankylosing spondylitis. Both conserved end residues are part of each CDR3. D genes are given only for firm matches. Clone sizes are given selectively: once, few, many, or a class where the clone is expanded.

j_gene: TRBJ1-3
abundance: -
v_gene: TRBV6-5
d_gene: -
CDR3nt: TGTGCCAGCAGTTCCCTGACGGCGGGGGGAAACACCATATATTTT
CDR3aa: CASSSLTAGGNTIYF

j_gene: TRBJ2-1
abundance: many
v_gene: TRBV7-3
d_gene: TRBD2
CDR3nt: TGTGCCAGCAGCCAACTAGCGGGGGGGCACAATGAGCAGTTCTTC
CDR3aa: CASSQLAGGHNEQFF

j_gene: TRBJ2-2
abundance: many
v_gene: TRBV12-3/TRBV12-4
d_gene: -
CDR3nt: TGTGCCAGCACCAACTCCGACAGGAGCACCGGGGAGCTGTTTTTT
CDR3aa: CASTNSDRSTGELFF

j_gene: TRBJ1-2
abundance: few
v_gene: TRBV29-1
d_gene: -
CDR3nt: TGCAGCGTTGAAGGGACAGATACTTCTAACTATGGCTACACCTTC
CDR3aa: CSVEGTDTSNYGYTF

j_gene: TRBJ2-4
abundance: few
v_gene: TRBV9
d_gene: -
CDR3nt: TGTGCCAGCAGCGTCAACAACCTAGCCAAAAACATTCAGTACTTC
CDR3aa: CASSVNNLAKNIQYF

j_gene: TRBJ1-1
abundance: -
v_gene: TRBV25-1
d_gene: -
CDR3nt: TGTGCCAGCAGCCGCACAGGGCGGAACACTGAAGCTTTCTTT
CDR3aa: CASSRTGRNTEAFF

j_gene: TRBJ1-1
abundance: -
v_gene: TRBV5-8
d_gene: -
CDR3nt: TGTGCCAGCAGCTTGAGTCTGGGTTCCGTGAACACTGAAGCTTTCTTT
CDR3aa: CASSLSLGSVNTEAFF

j_gene: TRBJ2-1
abundance: -
v_gene: TRBV30
d_gene: -
CDR3nt: TGTGCCTGGAGTCTTACGGGGCTATACAATGAGCAGTTCTTC
CDR3aa: CAWSLTGLYNEQFF

j_gene: TRBJ2-3
abundance: few
v_gene: TRBV6-1
d_gene: -
CDR3nt: TGTGCCAGCAGTGAGGTACGGGCCGCTGGGACGCAGTATTTT
CDR3aa: CASSEVRAAGTQYF

j_gene: TRBJ1-6
abundance: -
v_gene: TRBV7-9
d_gene: TRBD1
CDR3nt: TGTGCCAGCAGCACGACAGGGAATAATTCACCCCTCCACTTT
CDR3aa: CASSTTGNNSPLHF

j_gene: TRBJ2-1
abundance: -
v_gene: TRBV19
d_gene: TRBD1
CDR3nt: TGTGCCAGTAGTAGAGGGACAGGGCCGGGGCATGAGCAGTTCTTC
CDR3aa: CASSRGTGPGHEQFF

j_gene: TRBJ1-2
abundance: -
v_gene: TRBV20-1
d_gene: -
CDR3nt: TGCAGTGCTAGTCGAGAGGGCTATGGCTACACCTTC
CDR3aa: CSASREGYGYTF

j_gene: TRBJ1-5
abundance: -
v_gene: TRBV12-3/TRBV12-4
d_gene: -
CDR3nt: TGTGCCAGCAGCTCTAGTCAGCCCCAGCATTTT
CDR3aa: CASSSSQPQHF

j_gene: TRBJ1-2
abundance: -
v_gene: TRBV6-1
d_gene: -
CDR3nt: TGTGCCAGCAGCGACGCTGCGTTATGGGGCTACACCTTC
CDR3aa: CASSDAALWGYTF

j_gene: TRBJ1-6
abundance: few
v_gene: TRBV2
d_gene: -
CDR3nt: TGTGCCAGCTCTCCAGATAATTCACCCCTCCACTTT
CDR3aa: CASSPDNSPLHF

j_gene: TRBJ2-5
abundance: few
v_gene: TRBV6-1
d_gene: TRBD2
CDR3nt: TGTGCCAGCAGCCGTCAACCCTTACTCGGGGGGGCCGATCAAGAGACCCAGTACTTC
CDR3aa: CASSRQPLLGGADQETQYF

j_gene: TRBJ2-5
abundance: few
v_gene: TRBV20-1
d_gene: -
CDR3nt: TGCAGTGCTACTCGACAGCAAGAGACCCAGTACTTC
CDR3aa: CSATRQQETQYF

j_gene: TRBJ1-1
abundance: few
v_gene: TRBV11-2
d_gene: TRBD1
CDR3nt: TGTGCCAGCAGCTCATCCGGGACAGCCACTGAAGCTTTCTTT
CDR3aa: CASSSSGTATEAFF

j_gene: TRBJ1-5
abundance: many
v_gene: TRBV5-5
d_gene: -
CDR3nt: TGTGCCAGCGGGACACTCAATCAGCCCCAGCATTTT
CDR3aa: CASGTLNQPQHF

j_gene: TRBJ2-5
abundance: -
v_gene: TRBV15
d_gene: -
CDR3nt: TGTGCCACCAGCACCTCCGCGACAGGAACGGAGACCCAGTACTTC
CDR3aa: CATSTSATGTETQYF

j_gene: TRBJ1-1
abundance: few
v_gene: TRBV14
d_gene: -
CDR3nt: TGTGCCAGCAGCCGGGCAGGGATGAACACTGAAGCTTTCTTT
CDR3aa: CASSRAGMNTEAFF

j_gene: TRBJ1-1
abundance: -
v_gene: TRBV6-1
d_gene: TRBD1
CDR3nt: TGTGCCAGCAAACTTAGAGGGGGCTTGAACACTGAAGCTTTCTTT
CDR3aa: CASKLRGGLNTEAFF

j_gene: TRBJ2-1
abundance: -
v_gene: TRBV6-5
d_gene: TRBD2
CDR3nt: TGTGCCAGCAGTTACTCAGGACTAGCGGGAGTTAGTGATGAGCAGTTCTTC
CDR3aa: CASSYSGLAGVSDEQFF

j_gene: TRBJ1-2
abundance: -
v_gene: TRBV4-3
d_gene: -
CDR3nt: TGCGCCAGCAGCCCGGGGGGCGGCGGGACCTATGGCTACACCTTC
CDR3aa: CASSPGGGGTYGYTF

j_gene: TRBJ2-1
abundance: -
v_gene: TRBV12-3/TRBV12-4
d_gene: TRBD2
CDR3nt: TGTGCCAGCAGTTCTCCGGGGGGGACTAGCGGGAGGGATGAGCAGTTCTTC
CDR3aa: CASSSPGGTSGRDEQFF

j_gene: TRBJ1-4
abundance: -
v_gene: TRBV10-3
d_gene: -
CDR3nt: TGTGCCATCAGTGAAGGGCAGGGGAAAAAACTGTTTTTT
CDR3aa: CAISEGQGKKLFF

j_gene: TRBJ1-1
abundance: many
v_gene: TRBV2
d_gene: TRBD1
CDR3nt: TGTGCCAGCAGCTACAGGGACAGTGAAGCTTTCTTT
CDR3aa: CASSYRDSEAFF

j_gene: TRBJ2-7
abundance: -
v_gene: TRBV10-3
d_gene: -
CDR3nt: TGTGCCATCAGCGCGGACGGATCCTACGAGCAGTACTTC
CDR3aa: CAISADGSYEQYF

j_gene: TRBJ1-4
abundance: few
v_gene: TRBV6-1
d_gene: -
CDR3nt: TGTGCCAGCAGCCCCGCAACTAATGAAAAACTGTTTTTT
CDR3aa: CASSPATNEKLFF

j_gene: TRBJ2-7
abundance: -
v_gene: TRBV20-1
d_gene: TRBD2
CDR3nt: TGCAGTGCTAGAGGTGGTGGGGGAGGGTCCTCCTACGAGCAGTACTTC
CDR3aa: CSARGGGGGSSYEQYF

j_gene: TRBJ2-3
abundance: -
v_gene: TRBV5-1
d_gene: -
CDR3nt: TGCGCCAGCAGCTTTTACAACCCAACAGATACGCAGTATTTT
CDR3aa: CASSFYNPTDTQYF

j_gene: TRBJ1-6
abundance: few
v_gene: TRBV5-1
d_gene: -
CDR3nt: TGCGCCAGCAGCCCAGGCGCTAATTCACCCCTCCACTTT
CDR3aa: CASSPGANSPLHF

j_gene: TRBJ1-1
abundance: -
v_gene: TRBV29-1
d_gene: -
CDR3nt: TGCAGCGCAACGCCGGGGGGGGAATTT
CDR3aa: CSATPGGEF

j_gene: TRBJ1-1
abundance: -
v_gene: TRBV4-2
d_gene: -
CDR3nt: TGTGCCAGCAGCCCCACTCGACAGAACACTGAAGCTTTCTTT
CDR3aa: CASSPTRQNTEAFF

j_gene: TRBJ2-3
abundance: -
v_gene: TRBV4-1
d_gene: -
CDR3nt: TGCGCCAGCAGCCAAGAGGTTAGAGGAGATACGCAGTATTTT
CDR3aa: CASSQEVRGDTQYF

j_gene: TRBJ2-6
abundance: many
v_gene: TRBV28
d_gene: -
CDR3nt: TGTGCCAGCACTCGTAAAGGGGGCTCTGGGGCCAACGTCCTGACTTTC
CDR3aa: CASTRKGGSGANVLTF

j_gene: TRBJ2-5
abundance: many
v_gene: TRBV5-1
d_gene: TRBD2
CDR3nt: TGCGCCAGCAGCTTGGAAGCGGGGGGGTCGGAGACCCAGTACTTC
CDR3aa: CASSLEAGGSETQYF

j_gene: TRBJ1-5
abundance: -
v_gene: TRBV6-1
d_gene: -
CDR3nt: TGTGCCAGCAAAGATGCCAATAGCAATCAGCCCCAGCATTTT
CDR3aa: CASKDANSNQPQHF

j_gene: TRBJ2-5
abundance: many
v_gene: TRBV20-1
d_gene: TRBD2
CDR3nt: TGCAGTGCCTCTGGGACTAGCGGGGATCAAGAGACCCAGTACTTC
CDR3aa: CSASGTSGDQETQYF

j_gene: TRBJ2-3
abundance: few
v_gene: TRBV5-5
d_gene: -
CDR3nt: TGTGCCAGCAGCTTGGACGCGGGCAGCACAGATACGCAGTATTTT
CDR3aa: CASSLDAGSTDTQYF

j_gene: TRBJ2-1
abundance: -
v_gene: TRBV14
d_gene: -
CDR3nt: TGTGCCAGCAGCAGTTCCTCTAGGGGTGGAACCTACAATGAGCAGTTCTTC
CDR3aa: CASSSSSRGGTYNEQFF